This TCR beta chain is from a study of T-cell memory formation after mild COVID-19. Study-level information: TCR clustering was largely donor specific.

In the case of this clonotype: The antigen is unknown.

MiXCR, applied by TCRdb to the 5' RACE reads, yields one record per CDR3 protein. The repertoire includes about 430,000 distinct CDR3 sequences, 20% to 25% of them detected once, and 8.8% sits in the top ten. General study findings and limits: Later expanders leaned CD4+, whereas day 15 to 85 contracting clones were balanced CD4/CD8.

V lost 4 bases and J 7 bases, leaving 10 bases between the germline ends. Germline values: CDR1 MNHGY, CDR2 SVAAGI. CDR3 length: 12 residues. This clonotype originated in an adult woman who had mild COVID-19 (a few samples of this study predate the infection). Cell type and time point are not known. V usage is TRBV6-9 and J usage is TRBJ1-1, with unresolved D. Sequencing was performed on PBMCs or a T cell subset sorted from them (not recorded which). The chain's CDR3 is CASSSVHIEAFF. The CDR3 DNA follows: TGTGCCAGCAGTTCTGTGCACATTGAAGCTTTCTTT.